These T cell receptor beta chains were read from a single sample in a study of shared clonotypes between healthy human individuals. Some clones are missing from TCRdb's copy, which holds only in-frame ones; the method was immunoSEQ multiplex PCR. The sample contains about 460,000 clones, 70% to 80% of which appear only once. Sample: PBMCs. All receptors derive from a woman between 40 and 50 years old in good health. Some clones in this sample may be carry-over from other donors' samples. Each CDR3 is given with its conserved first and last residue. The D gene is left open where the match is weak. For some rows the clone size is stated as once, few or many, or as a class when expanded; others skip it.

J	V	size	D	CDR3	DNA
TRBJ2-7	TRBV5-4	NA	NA	CASSVRTDYEQYF	TGTGCCAGCAGCGTACGGACAGACTACGAGCAGTACTTC
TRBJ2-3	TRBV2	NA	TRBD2	CGTRGGRSTDTQYF	TGTGGAACGCGAGGCGGGAGGAGCACAGATACGCAGTATTTT
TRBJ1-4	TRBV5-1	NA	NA	CASSLVGGNEKLFF	TGCGCCAGCAGCTTGGTCGGGGGGAATGAAAAACTGTTTTTT
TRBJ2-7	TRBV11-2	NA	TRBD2	CASSPRPGLGTNYEQYF	TGTGCCAGCAGCCCTAGGCCGGGACTAGGGACCAACTACGAGCAGTACTTC
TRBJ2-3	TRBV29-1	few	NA	CSVDEPRDTQYF	TGCAGCGTTGATGAACCGCGGGATACGCAGTATTTT
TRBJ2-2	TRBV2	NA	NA	CASSEVSGSTGELFF	TGTGCCAGCAGTGAAGTTTCGGGTTCCACCGGGGAGCTGTTTTTT
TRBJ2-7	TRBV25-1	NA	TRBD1	CASSDQDRESYEQYF	TGTGCCAGCAGTGACCAAGACAGGGAGTCCTACGAGCAGTACTTC
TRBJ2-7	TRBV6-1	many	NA	CASSEAGKYEQYF	TGTGCCAGCAGTGAAGCGGGAAAATACGAGCAGTACTTC
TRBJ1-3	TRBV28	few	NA	CASSLILAPAGKGTIYF	TGTGCCAGCAGTTTAATTCTAGCTCCGGCAGGGAAAGGCACCATATATTTT
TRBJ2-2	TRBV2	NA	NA	CASSVQGSDTGELFF	TGTGCCAGCAGTGTTCAGGGGTCGGACACCGGGGAGCTGTTTTTT
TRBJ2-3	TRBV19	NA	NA	CASNPGGGLDTQYF	TGTGCCAGTAATCCGGGCGGAGGGTTAGATACGCAGTATTTT
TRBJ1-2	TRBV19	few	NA	CASSGAGTSQANYGYTF	TGTGCCAGTAGTGGGGCCGGGACTTCCCAGGCTAACTATGGCTACACCTTC
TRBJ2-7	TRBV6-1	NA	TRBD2	CASSPPAGGPHEQYF	TGTGCCAGCAGCCCCCCAGCGGGAGGGCCCCACGAGCAGTACTTC
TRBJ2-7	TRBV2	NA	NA	CASSELDEQYF	TGTGCCAGCAGCGAGCTTGACGAGCAGTACTTC
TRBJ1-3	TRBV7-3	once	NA	CASSSGPGDTIYF	TGTGCCAGCAGCTCCGGACCTGGGGACACCATATATTTT
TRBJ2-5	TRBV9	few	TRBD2	CASSARTSGGQETQYF	TGTGCCAGCAGCGCCCGGACTAGCGGGGGCCAAGAGACCCAGTACTTC
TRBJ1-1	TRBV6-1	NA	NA	CASRRGTNTEAFF	TGTGCCAGCAGGAGAGGCACTAACACTGAAGCTTTCTTT
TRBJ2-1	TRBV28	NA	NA	CASSFNGGQFF	TGTGCCAGCAGTTTTAACGGTGGGCAGTTCTTC
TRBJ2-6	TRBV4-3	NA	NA	CASSQDWGRSGANVLTF	TGCGCCAGCAGCCAAGATTGGGGACGCTCTGGGGCCAACGTCCTGACTTTC
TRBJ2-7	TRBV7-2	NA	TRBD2	CASSSRLAGGLSYEQYF	TGTGCCAGTAGCTCTCGACTAGCGGGAGGGTTATCCTACGAGCAGTACTTC
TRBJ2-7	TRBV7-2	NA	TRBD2	CASSSSGRIKYEQYF	TGTGCCAGCAGCTCAAGCGGGAGAATTAAGTACGAGCAGTACTTC
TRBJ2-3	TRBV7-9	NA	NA	CASSLSGNTDTQYF	TGTGCCAGCAGCTTATCGGGCAACACAGATACGCAGTATTTT
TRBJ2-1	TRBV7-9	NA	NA	CASSLGLYNEQFF	TGTGCCAGCAGCTTAGGCCTCTACAATGAGCAGTTCTTC
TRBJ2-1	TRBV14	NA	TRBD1	CASSQFRGTGTGLYNEQFF	TGTGCCAGCAGCCAATTCCGGGGCACCGGGACAGGGCTGTACAATGAGCAGTTCTTC
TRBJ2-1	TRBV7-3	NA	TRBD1	CASSLTGAHEQFF	TGTGCCAGCAGCCTTACAGGGGCACATGAGCAGTTCTTC
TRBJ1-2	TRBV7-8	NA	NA	CASSLGLAENYGYTF	TGTGCCAGCAGCTTAGGGTTGGCCGAGAACTATGGCTACACCTTC
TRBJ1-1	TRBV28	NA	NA	CASRMGVTEAFF	TGTGCCAGCAGAATGGGAGTTACGGAAGCTTTCTTT
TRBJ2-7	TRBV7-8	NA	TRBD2	CASSSGTSGTYEQYF	TGTGCCAGCAGCTCCGGGACTAGCGGGACCTACGAGCAGTACTTC
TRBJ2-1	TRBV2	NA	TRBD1	CASSDWDRSYNEQFF	TGTGCCAGCAGTGACTGGGACAGGAGCTACAATGAGCAGTTCTTC
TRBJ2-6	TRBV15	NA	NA	CATSRSQDRSGANVLTF	TGTGCCACCAGCAGATCCCAAGACCGCTCTGGGGCCAACGTCCTGACTTTC
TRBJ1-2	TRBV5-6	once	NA	CASSLWQGVNYGYTF	TGTGCCAGCAGCTTGTGGCAGGGTGTCAACTATGGCTACACCTTC
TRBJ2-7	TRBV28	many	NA	CASSLRGWAGYEQYF	TGTGCCAGCAGTCTCAGGGGATGGGCGGGTTACGAGCAGTACTTC
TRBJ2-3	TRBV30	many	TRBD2	CAWRLAGGPGTDTQYF	TGTGCCTGGAGGCTAGCGGGAGGGCCAGGGACAGATACGCAGTATTTT
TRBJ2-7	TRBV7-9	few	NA	CASSFRTEGIGYEQYF	TGTGCCAGCAGCTTCCGGACAGAAGGTATCGGGTACGAGCAGTACTTC
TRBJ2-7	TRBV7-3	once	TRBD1	CASSARQGRYEQYF	TGTGCCAGCAGCGCCCGACAGGGGAGGTACGAGCAGTACTTC
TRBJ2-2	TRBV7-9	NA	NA	CASSWGPGLAGELFF	TGTGCCAGCAGCTGGGGTCCAGGGTTAGCCGGGGAGCTGTTTTTT
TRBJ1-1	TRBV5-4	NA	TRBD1	CASSPDRGSDGAFF	TGTGCCAGCAGCCCAGACAGGGGAAGCGACGGAGCTTTCTTT
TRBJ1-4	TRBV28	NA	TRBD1	CASTSPGTGGGEKLFF	TGTGCCAGCACATCTCCCGGGACAGGCGGTGGTGAAAAACTGTTTTTT
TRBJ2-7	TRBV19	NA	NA	CASSILAEPFYEQYF	TGTGCCAGTAGTATCTTGGCAGAGCCATTCTACGAGCAGTACTTC
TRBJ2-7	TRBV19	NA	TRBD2	CASSSGTSFSEQYF	TGTGCCAGTAGTTCCGGGACTAGCTTCTCCGAGCAGTACTTC
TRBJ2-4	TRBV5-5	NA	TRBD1	CASSFRGDRENIQYF	TGTGCCAGCAGCTTCAGGGGGGACAGGGAAAACATTCAGTACTTC
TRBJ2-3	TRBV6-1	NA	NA	CASSEFQGTDTQYF	TGTGCCAGCAGTGAGTTTCAGGGCACAGATACGCAGTATTTT
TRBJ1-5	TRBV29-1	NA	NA	CSVADRGQPQHF	TGCAGCGTAGCGGACAGAGGGCAGCCCCAGCATTTT
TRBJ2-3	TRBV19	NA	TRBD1	CASSAGTGADTQYF	TGTGCCAGTAGTGCCGGGACAGGGGCAGATACGCAGTATTTT
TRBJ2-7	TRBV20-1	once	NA	CSARATGRPYF	TGCAGTGCTAGGGCGACAGGGAGGCCGTACTTC
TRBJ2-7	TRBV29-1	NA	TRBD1	CSVQIQGIGEQYF	TGCAGCGTTCAAATACAGGGGATCGGCGAGCAGTACTTC
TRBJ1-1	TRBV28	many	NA	CASSSATLNTEAFF	TGTGCCAGCAGTAGTGCTACATTGAACACTGAAGCTTTCTTT
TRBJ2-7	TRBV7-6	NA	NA	CASSIGLNSYEQYF	TGTGCCAGCAGCATAGGACTCAACTCCTACGAGCAGTACTTC
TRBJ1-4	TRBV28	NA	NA	CASSQNEKLFF	TGTGCCAGCAGTCAAAATGAAAAACTGTTTTTT
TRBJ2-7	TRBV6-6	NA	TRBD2	CASSSQREGLDEQYF	TGTGCCAGCAGTTCTCAGCGGGAGGGCCTGGACGAGCAGTACTTC
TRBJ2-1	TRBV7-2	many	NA	CASSPRGGWSLEQFF	TGTGCCAGCAGCCCACGCGGGGGCTGGAGCCTTGAGCAGTTCTTC
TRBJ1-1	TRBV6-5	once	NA	CASSSIGTEAFF	TGTGCCAGCAGTTCCATAGGTACTGAAGCTTTCTTT
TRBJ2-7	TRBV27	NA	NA	CASRRRPAGYEQYF	TGTGCCAGCAGACGTCGGCCAGCCGGCTACGAGCAGTACTTC
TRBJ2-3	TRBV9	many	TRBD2	CASRVPRTRASTDTQYF	TGTGCCAGCAGGGTCCCTCGGACTAGGGCTAGCACAGATACGCAGTATTTT
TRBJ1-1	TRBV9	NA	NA	CASNKRGGTEAFF	TGTGCCAGCAACAAAAGGGGGGGCACTGAAGCTTTCTTT
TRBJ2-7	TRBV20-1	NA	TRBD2	CSAVQRDEYF	TGCAGTGCCGTTCAGCGGGATGAGTACTTC
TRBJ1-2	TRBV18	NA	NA	CASSPGFGIQYGYTF	TGTGCCAGCTCACCAGGATTCGGGATACAGTATGGCTACACCTTC
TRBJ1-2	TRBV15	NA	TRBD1	CATSRGQGDGYTF	TGTGCCACCAGCAGAGGACAGGGTGATGGCTACACCTTC
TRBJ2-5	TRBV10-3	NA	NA	CAISESGGETQYF	TGTGCCATCAGTGAGTCTGGGGGGGAGACCCAGTACTTC